This T cell receptor beta chain was profiled in a study of blood T cell repertoires in COVID-19. Looking at the study overall: Material from acute and convalescent COVID-19 was sourced from the United States, Italy and Spain.

The assay was immunoSEQ multiplex PCR, and TCRdb's table has in-frame clones only and misses some. The repertoire holds under 200,000 clones, with 87% as singletons. Germline CDR1 is SGDLS and CDR2 is YYNGEE. The CDR3 consists of 15 residues. The V gene end was trimmed by 3 bases and the J gene end by 3 bases; junction bases not matched to a gene: 7. The receptor's source is a woman in her sixties or seventies with COVID-19, enrolled during active disease. The sample was peripheral blood. The chain combines TRBV9 with TRBJ1-1; TRBD1 matches at 8 bases. CDR3 amino acids: CASSASDRGHTEAFF. CDR3 coding DNA: TGTGCCAGCAGCGCGAGCGACAGGGGCCACACTGAAGCTTTCTTT.